The following is a T cell receptor (beta chain) sequence with its context. This specimen comes from a study of blood T cell repertoires in COVID-19. Germline V gene lookup returns CDR1 PRHDT and CDR2 FYEKMQ (reference sequence). V lost 7 bases and J lost 3, with 16 bases in between. CDR3 length equals 14 residues. Per the original methods: Nucleated cell counts were estimated from reference gene primer amplification. Here immunoSEQ multiplex PCR was the method, and the copy in TCRdb shows in-frame clones only, minus some. The V and J calls and clone size are taken from that table; D and trimming were inferred from the DNA. This sample has about 18,000 clones, with roughly nine tenths found just once.

The TCR originated in a human donor in a cohort sampled during active COVID-19. What was sequenced was peripheral blood. The chain recombines TRBV13 with TRBJ2-7; D is possibly TRBD1 (6 bases). The DNA of the CDR3 is TGTGCCAGCAAGGTCTACCAGGGGAACTACGAGCAGTACTTC. Amino acid sequence: CASKVYQGNYEQYF.